Listed here are 14 T cell receptor beta chains from one sample, sequenced in a study of cytomegalovirus exposure and HLA in healthy donors. Vbeta (60) and Jbeta (13) primers were used in the PCR. Profiling relied on immunoSEQ multiplex PCR, and the TCRdb table lists in-frame clones only, not all of them. The sample contains under 200,000 clones, roughly four fifths of which appear only once. Sequencing was carried out using PBMCs. The receptors shown here come from a woman between 18 and 30 years old in good health and CMV-seronegative.

V gene TRBV30 combines with J gene TRBJ2-4, with 7 positions matching TRBD1. V was clipped by 0 bases and J by 0 bases; unmatched bases: 5. The germline V gene encodes CDR1 GTSNPN and CDR2 SVGIG (reference sequence). CDR3 size: 16 residues. The CDR3 reads CAWSVSGTVAKNIQYF. In DNA form, the CDR3 reads TGTGCCTGGAGTGTATCTGGGACAGTAGCCAAAAACATTCAGTACTTC.

This chain connects TRBV2 to TRBJ2-3; possibly TRBD1 for D (7 bases). Trimming cost V 7 bases and J 4 bases, with 24 bases left between them. Germline assignment: CDR1 SNHLY and CDR2 FYNNEI. The CDR3 contains 17 residues. CDR3 in amino acids: CASTTLGGQRGADTQYF. In nucleotides, the CDR3 is TGTGCCAGCACAACTTTGGGGGGACAGAGAGGCGCAGATACGCAGTATTTT.

This clone was detected once. The chain has TRBV19 and TRBJ1-2; TRBD1 aligns across 7 bases. Losses at the gene ends were 7 bases for V and 4 bases for J; bases not matched to a gene: 9. Germline loops: CDR1 LNHDA, CDR2 SQIVND (reference sequence). The CDR3 totals 14 residues. DNA for the CDR3: TGTGCCAGTATCGGGGACAGCAGCGCCTATGGCTACACCTTC. The encoded protein is CASIGDSSAYGYTF.

This chain connects TRBV2 to TRBJ2-5; tentative D call: TRBD2 (6 bases). Germline lookup yields CDR1 SNHLY and CDR2 FYNNEI. V gave up 0 bases and J gave up 5 bases, with 16 bases separating them. The CDR3 is made up of 16 amino acids. The CDR3 loop reads CASSEAASVQSETQYF. CDR3 nucleotide sequence: TGTGCCAGCAGTGAAGCGGCTAGCGTCCAAAGCGAGACCCAGTACTTC.

The rearrangement uses TRBV28 and TRBJ2-7; TRBD1 matches 7 bases. V shed 8 bases and J 5 bases; nucleotides not matched to a gene: 6. The CDR3 has 12 amino acids. CDR1 is MDHEN and CDR2 is SYDVKM in the germline V gene. The CDR3 DNA reads TGTGCCAGCCTAAGGGGGCTTGACGAGCAGTACTTC. Encoded protein: CASLRGLDEQYF.

The chain uses TRBV6-4 and TRBJ1-3, with 8 nucleotides matching TRBD1. V lost 4 bases and J lost 9; bases outside the gene matches: 17. CDR1 is MRHNA and CDR2 is SNTAGT in the germline V gene. The CDR3 is 17 residues long. The CDR3 here is CASSGQGARSLNGTIYF. CDR3 sequence (DNA): TGTGCCAGCAGTGGTCAGGGGGCCCGCTCTCTGAATGGCACCATATATTTT.

This chain joins TRBV19 and TRBJ2-2; 7 bases are shared with TRBD1. The CDR3 sequence is 19 residues long. Germline CDR1 is LNHDA and CDR2 is SQIVND (reference sequence). J gave up 0 bases and V 7 bases, and 17 bases lay outside the gene matches. The CDR3 nucleotides are TGTGCCAGTACTAACAGGGGTCTACCCCTGCCCGCGAACACCGGGGAGCTGTTTTTT. Translation: CASTNRGLPLPANTGELFF. Using reference TRBV19 and TRBJ2-2 for the parts outside the CDR3, the full variable domain is DGGITQSPKYLFRKEGQNVTLSCEQNLNHDAMYWYRQDPGQGLRLIYYSQIVNDFQKGDIAEGYSVSREKKESFPLTVTSAQKNPTAFYLCASTNRGLPLPANTGELFFGEGSRLTVL.

The chain has TRBV6-5 and TRBJ1-4, with TRBD1 matching over 8 bases. This CDR3 contains 15 residues. The junction had 8 bases not matched to a gene; V was cut back by 6 bases and J by 5 bases. Germline lookup yields CDR1 MNHEY and CDR2 SVGAGI. CDR3: CASSLKDRVNEKLFF. CDR3 in DNA: TGTGCCAGCAGCCTCAAGGACAGGGTGAATGAAAAACTGTTTTTT.

The J gene is TRBJ2-2, the V gene TRBV7-3; D is possibly TRBD1 (8 bases). The germline V gene encodes CDR1 SGHTA and CDR2 FQGTGA. Trimming took 3 bases from V and 2 from J, leaving 13 bases between them. The CDR3 sequence is 16 residues long. Here the CDR3 DNA reads TGTGCCAGCAGCTTTACAGGGGGGGCTAACACCGGGGAGCTGTTTTTT. As protein: CASSFTGGANTGELFF.

The rearrangement joins TRBV5-5 to TRBJ1-4; 8 positions agree with TRBD1. Germline CDR1 is SGHKS and CDR2 is YYEKEE (reference sequence). The CDR3 loop spans 15 amino acids. The trim removed 4 bases at V and 7 bases at J, leaving 9 bases unmatched. The CDR3 here is CASSASGTGSEKLFF. For the CDR3, the DNA is TGTGCCAGCAGCGCCTCCGGGACAGGCAGTGAAAAACTGTTTTTT.

This chain connects TRBV10-3 to TRBJ2-2; a weak D match, TRBD1 (5 bases). Trimming stripped 5 bases from V and 7 bases from J, with 8 bases between. CDR1 is ENHRY and CDR2 is SYGVKD in the germline V gene. The CDR3 spans 12 residues. As DNA, the CDR3 is TGTGCCATCAGTCCAGGGTTCGGGGAGCTGTTTTTT. This translates into CAISPGFGELFF.

J is TRBJ1-2 and V is TRBV5-1; D is ambiguous. The germline V gene has CDR1 SGHRS and CDR2 YFSETQ. V shed 0 bases and J shed 7 bases, with 16 bases lying between them. The CDR3 loop spans 15 amino acids. The CDR3 region is CASSLVLAGGSGYTF. In nucleotides, the CDR3 is TGCGCCAGCAGCTTGGTTTTGGCGGGAGGCTCTGGCTACACCTTC.

CDR3 in amino acids: CASWGVSSYEQYF. DNA of the CDR3: TGTGCCAGCTGGGGGGTCAGCTCCTACGAGCAGTACTTC. V is TRBV2 and J is TRBJ2-7, with TRBD2 as a possible D gene (6 bases). Germline V gene data show CDR1 as SNHLY and CDR2 as FYNNEI. This CDR3 is 13 amino acids long. The V end was cut by 8 bases, the J end by 0 bases, with 11 bases between.

This chain links TRBV15 with TRBJ2-5; TRBD2 matches at 8 bases. V gave up 0 bases and J gave up 7 bases; unmatched junction bases: 7. Germline V CDR1 and CDR2: LNHNV, YYDKDF (reference sequence). CDR3 length equals 15 residues. The CDR3: CATSRDGGERGTQYF. In DNA, the CDR3 is TGTGCCACCAGCAGAGACGGGGGGGAGCGGGGGACCCAGTACTTC.